Following are 11 T cell receptor beta chains from one sample sequenced in a study of glioma-infiltrating T cells. Amplification of TCR alpha and beta CDR3 regions from RNA used iRepertoire nested multiplex PCR. TCRdb redid the calling of the multiplex PCR reads with MiXCR, one entry per CDR3 protein. The sample contains around 190,000 distinct CDR3 sequences, roughly 32% of which appear only once. The source material was glioma tissue, nonneoplastic brain tissue, or PBMCs (not recorded which). All receptors come from a human donor with low-grade glioma or glioblastoma, undergoing nonglioma brain surgery, or in good health (not recorded which).

In the case of this clonotype: A junction end diverges from the germline sequence, so it may reflect a read error. V gene TRBV27 combines with J gene TRBJ2-1, with TRBD2 as a possible D gene (7 bases). The CDR3 contains 15 residues. Per the germline V gene, CDR1 is MNHEY and CDR2 is SMNVEV (reference sequence). The CDR3 DNA follows: TGTGCCAGCAGTGAGGGGGGGAGCTCCTACAATGAGCGGTTCTTC. The encoded protein is CASSEGGSSYNERFF.

As regards this clonotype: Given a much more abundant clone one base away, this may be a read error. This chain joins TRBV19 and TRBJ1-1, with D perhaps matching TRBD1 (5 bases). The CDR3 runs to 17 residues. Looked up from germline, CDR1 is LNHDA and CDR2 is SQIVND (reference sequence). The ends were cut back, 4 bases at V and 1 base at J, with 19 bases in the middle. CDR3 protein: CASSTNPRDQRNTEAFF. The DNA for the CDR3 is TGTGCCAGTAGTACCAATCCCAGGGACCAAAGGAACACTGAAGCTTTCTTT. Based on the CDR3 plus reference TRBV19 and TRBJ1-1, the full variable domain is DGGITQSPKYLFRKEGQNVTLSCEQNLNHDAMYWYRQDPGQGLRLIYYSQIVNDFQKGDIAEGYSVSREKKESFPLTVTSAQKNPTAFYLCASSTNPRDQRNTEAFFGQGTRLTVV.

CDR3 DNA: TGTGCCAGCATTGCCTTAGCGGGCCACTACAATGAGCAGTACTTC. This gives the protein CASIALAGHYNEQYF. This rearrangement joins TRBV27 to TRBJ2-4; TRBD2 aligns across 7 bases. With V trimmed by 7 bases and J by 13 bases, 19 bases remained unmatched. This CDR3 has 15 amino acids. Germline-derived CDR1 and CDR2 are MNHEY and SMNVEV (reference sequence).

This clonotype was recorded at least ten times. The chain is built from TRBV6-1 and TRBJ2-5, with 10 bases fitting TRBD2. Germline CDR1 reads MNHNS; CDR2 reads SASEGT. CDR3 length: 17 residues. V shed 4 bases and J 4 bases; nucleotides not matched to a gene: 12. CDR3 DNA: TGTGCCAGCAGTGCCAGGACTAGCGGTCCGTCGGGAGAGACCCAGTACTTC. As protein: CASSARTSGPSGETQYF.

Only one count was recorded for this clonotype. It is unclear where the CDR3 begins or ends on the DNA, so no DNA is shown, and the CDR3 is as TCRdb lists it. The V call is TRBV7-2, the J call TRBJ2-7; no check of the table's D call, TRBD1, against the DNA was made. The CDR3 is 18 amino acids in total, end residues counted. The germline V gene encodes CDR1 SGHTA and CDR2 FQGNSA. The CDR3: CASSPRNNVAGGSYEQSF.

The chain recombines TRBV12-5 with TRBJ1-2; no clear D gene. V lost 5 bases to trimming and J lost 6 bases, with 13 bases between them. Germline lookup yields CDR1 LGHNT and CDR2 FRNRAP. The CDR3 is 13 amino acids. Here the CDR3 reads CASGPATVNGYTF. The CDR3 DNA is TGTGCTAGTGGTCCCGCAACGGTGAATGGCTACACCTTC.

This clonotype occurred once. Being one base from a much bigger clone, this may be a read error. This rearrangement joins TRBV12-3 or TRBV12-4 to TRBJ1-2, with no clear D. The CDR3 length is 14 residues. Trimming shortened V by 5 bases and J by 3 bases, and 13 bases separated the two germline ends. CDR3 region: CASSRESSYYGYTF. In nucleotides, the CDR3 is TGTGCCAGCAGTCGGGAGAGCTCATACTATGGCTACACCTTC.

This clonotype was counted many times. J is TRBJ2-2 and V is TRBV4-1; TRBD1 agrees at 8 bases. The V segment lost 4 bases and the J segment 7 bases; nucleotides outside the gene matches: 8. Germline V gene lookup returns CDR1 MGHRA and CDR2 YSYEKL. CDR3 length: 15 amino acids. CDR3 sequence: CASSRQDRDSGELFF. In DNA form, the CDR3 reads TGCGCCAGCAGCCGACAGGACAGGGATAGCGGGGAGCTGTTTTTT.

This clonotype has at least ten counts. The rearrangement uses TRBV28 and TRBJ1-5; no reliable D call. The CDR3 consists of 15 residues. Trimming cost V 2 bases and J 5 bases, with 13 bases left between them. Germline values: CDR1 MDHEN, CDR2 SYDVKM. In nucleotides, the CDR3 is TGTGCCAGCAGTTTACCCATTGGAGGGTATCAGCCCCAGCATTTT. It specifies CASSLPIGGYQPQHF.

The V gene is TRBV19, the J gene TRBJ1-3; D not resolved. The CDR3 spans 15 residues. Germline assignment: CDR1 LNHDA and CDR2 SQIVND (reference sequence). V was shortened by 4 bases and J by 0 bases, with 10 bases between the two germline ends. CDR3 coding DNA: TGTGCCAGTAGTACCCGGTGGAGCTCTGGAAACACCATATATTTT. As protein: CASSTRWSSGNTIYF.

This clonotype was seen a single time. The chain uses TRBV5-5 and TRBJ2-5, with D perhaps matching TRBD2 (5 bases). This CDR3 region has 14 residues. V lost 1 base to trimming and J lost 0 bases, with 7 bases between them. Germline V gene data show CDR1 as SGHKS and CDR2 as YYEKEE (reference sequence). CDR3 bases: TGTGCCAGCAGCTTGAAGGGAGACCAAGAGACCCAGTACTTC. Amino acids: CASSLKGDQETQYF.